The TCR beta chain described here comes from a study of T cells after posttransplantation cyclophosphamide. The related graft donor's blood sample was taken on the day of bone marrow donation. The CDR3 has 15 amino acids. Germline assignment: CDR1 SNHLY and CDR2 FYNNEI. The ends lost 5 bases at V and 8 bases at J; junction bases unmatched: 10. Produced via immunoSEQ multiplex PCR; TCRdb's table is partial and in-frame only. The repertoire includes more than 20,000 clones, roughly 70% of them detected once, and more than 0.55% sits in the top ten. The source material was memory CD4+ T cells sorted from PBMCs. The chain uses TRBV2 and TRBJ1-4, with 8 bases matching TRBD1. The receptor comes from a woman in her sixties in good health, CMV-negative, and a related stem cell transplant donor. The CDR3 DNA reads as TGTGCCAGCAGTTTAACAGGGGGACATGGCGAAAAACTGTTTTTT. This gives the protein CASSLTGGHGEKLFF.